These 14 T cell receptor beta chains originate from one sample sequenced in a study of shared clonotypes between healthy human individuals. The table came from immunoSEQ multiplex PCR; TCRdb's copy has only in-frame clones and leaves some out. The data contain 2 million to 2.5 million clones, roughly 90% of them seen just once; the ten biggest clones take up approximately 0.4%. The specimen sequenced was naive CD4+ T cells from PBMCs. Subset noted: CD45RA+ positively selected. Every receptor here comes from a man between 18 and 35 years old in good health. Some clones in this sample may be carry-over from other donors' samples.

Written as DNA, the CDR3 is TGCAGCGTTGGGTCCCGGCAGGTAGATACGCAGTATTTT. Protein product: CSVGSRQVDTQYF. The J gene is TRBJ2-3, the V gene TRBV29-1; no clear D gene. Trimming took 4 bases from V and 5 from J, leaving 13 bases between them. There are 13 residues in the CDR3. CDR1 SQVTM and CDR2 ANQGSEA come from the germline V gene.

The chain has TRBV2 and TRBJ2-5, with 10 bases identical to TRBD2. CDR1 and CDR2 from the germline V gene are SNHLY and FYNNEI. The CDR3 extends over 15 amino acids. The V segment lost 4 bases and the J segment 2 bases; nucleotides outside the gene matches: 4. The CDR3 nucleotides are TGTGCCAGCAGTGCACTAGCGGGGACACAAGAGACCCAGTACTTC. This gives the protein CASSALAGTQETQYF.

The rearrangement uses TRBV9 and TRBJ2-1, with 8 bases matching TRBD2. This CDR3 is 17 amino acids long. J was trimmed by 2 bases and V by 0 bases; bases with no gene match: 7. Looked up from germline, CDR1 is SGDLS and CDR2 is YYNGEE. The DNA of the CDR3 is TGTGCCAGCAGCGTAGCTCCTAGCGGGCCCCCCTACAATGAGCAGTTCTTC. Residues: CASSVAPSGPPYNEQFF.

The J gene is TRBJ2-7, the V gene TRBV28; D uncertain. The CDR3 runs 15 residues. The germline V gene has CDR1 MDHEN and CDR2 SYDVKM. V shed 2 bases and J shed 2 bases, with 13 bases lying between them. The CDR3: CASSLGGWTPYEQYF. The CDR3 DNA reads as TGTGCCAGCAGTTTAGGTGGTTGGACCCCCTACGAGCAGTACTTC.

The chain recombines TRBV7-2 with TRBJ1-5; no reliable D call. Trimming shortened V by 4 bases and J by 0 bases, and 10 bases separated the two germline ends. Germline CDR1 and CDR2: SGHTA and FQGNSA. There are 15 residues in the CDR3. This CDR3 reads CASSYQRASNQPQHF. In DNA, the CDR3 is TGTGCCAGCAGCTACCAAAGGGCTAGCAATCAGCCCCAGCATTTT.

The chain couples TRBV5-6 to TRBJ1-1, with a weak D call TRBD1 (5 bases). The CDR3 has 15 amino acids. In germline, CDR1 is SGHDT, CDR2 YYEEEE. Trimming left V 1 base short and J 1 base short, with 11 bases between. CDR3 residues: CASSLPRGENTEAFF. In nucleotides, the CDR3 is TGTGCCAGCAGCTTGCCCCGGGGGGAGAACACTGAAGCTTTCTTT. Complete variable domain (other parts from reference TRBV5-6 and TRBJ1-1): DAGVTQSPTHLIKTRGQQVTLRCSPKSGHDTVSWYQQALGQGPQFIFQYYEEEERQRGNFPDRFSGHQFPNYSSELNVNALLLGDSALYLCASSLPRGENTEAFFGQGTRLTVV.

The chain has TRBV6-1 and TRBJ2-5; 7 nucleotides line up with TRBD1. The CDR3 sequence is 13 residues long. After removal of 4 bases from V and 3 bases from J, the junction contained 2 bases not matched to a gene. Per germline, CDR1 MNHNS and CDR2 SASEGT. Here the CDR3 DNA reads TGTGCCAGCAGTGGAGGGGGCGAAGAGACCCAGTACTTC. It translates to CASSGGGEETQYF.

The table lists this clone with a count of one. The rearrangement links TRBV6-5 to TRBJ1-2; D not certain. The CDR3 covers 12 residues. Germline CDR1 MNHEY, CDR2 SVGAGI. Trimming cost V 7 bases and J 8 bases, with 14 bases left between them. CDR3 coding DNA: TGTGCCAGCAATGGGAGGGAATCCGGCTACACCTTC. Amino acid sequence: CASNGRESGYTF.

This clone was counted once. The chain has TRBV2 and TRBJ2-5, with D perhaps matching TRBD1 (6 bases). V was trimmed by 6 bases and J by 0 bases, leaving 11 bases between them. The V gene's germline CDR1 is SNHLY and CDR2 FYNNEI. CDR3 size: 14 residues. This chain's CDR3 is CASSDTGNQETQYF. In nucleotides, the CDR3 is TGTGCCAGCAGCGATACAGGGAACCAAGAGACCCAGTACTTC.

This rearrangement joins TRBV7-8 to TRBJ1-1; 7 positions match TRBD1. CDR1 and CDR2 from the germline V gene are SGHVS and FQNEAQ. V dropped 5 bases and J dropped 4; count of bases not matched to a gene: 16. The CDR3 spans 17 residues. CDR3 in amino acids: CASSITAGTATFTEAFF. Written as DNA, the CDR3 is TGTGCCAGCAGCATAACAGCCGGGACAGCAACGTTCACTGAAGCTTTCTTT.

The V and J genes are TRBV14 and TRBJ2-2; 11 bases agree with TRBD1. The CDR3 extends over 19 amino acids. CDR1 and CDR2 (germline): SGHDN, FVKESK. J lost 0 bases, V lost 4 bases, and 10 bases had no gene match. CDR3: CASSLMRGQGAANTGELFF. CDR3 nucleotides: TGTGCCAGCAGCCTGATGAGAGGACAGGGGGCGGCGAACACCGGGGAGCTGTTTTTT.

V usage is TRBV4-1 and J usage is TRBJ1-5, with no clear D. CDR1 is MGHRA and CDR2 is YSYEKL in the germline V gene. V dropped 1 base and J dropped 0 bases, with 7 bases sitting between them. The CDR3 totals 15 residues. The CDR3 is CASSQGTVSNQPQHF. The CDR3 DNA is TGCGCCAGCAGCCAAGGGACGGTTAGCAATCAGCCCCAGCATTTT.

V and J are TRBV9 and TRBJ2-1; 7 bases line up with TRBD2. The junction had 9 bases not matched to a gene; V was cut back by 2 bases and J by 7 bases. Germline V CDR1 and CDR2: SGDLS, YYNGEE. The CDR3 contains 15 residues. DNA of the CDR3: TGTGCCAGCAGCGTTGCCGGGCTAGCGGCAAATGAGCAGTTCTTC. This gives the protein CASSVAGLAANEQFF.

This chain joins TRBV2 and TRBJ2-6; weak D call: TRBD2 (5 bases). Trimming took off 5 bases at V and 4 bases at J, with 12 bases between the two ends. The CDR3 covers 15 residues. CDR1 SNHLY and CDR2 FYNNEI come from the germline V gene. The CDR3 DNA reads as TGTGCCAGCAGTATCCGGACGGGAGGGGCCAACGTCCTGACTTTC. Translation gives CASSIRTGGANVLTF.